This T cell receptor (beta chain) was documented in a study of T cells in Graves' hyperthyroidism and ophthalmopathy. Study findings and constraints: A 13 V-J model separated ophthalmopathy from stable hyperthyroidism. Most thyroid clonotypes expanded above 0.001 appeared in blood too.

V dropped 5 bases and J dropped 2 bases, with 16 bases sitting between them. CDR3 size: 15 residues. Germline-derived CDR1 and CDR2 are SGHTA and FQGNSA. This clonotype was recorded at least ten times. Its antigen is not identified. TCR beta CDR3 regions were amplified from RNA transcripts. First-round RT-PCR with HTBI primers amplified the TCR CDR3 region. TCRdb reanalysed the multiplex PCR reads using MiXCR and keeps one entry per CDR3 protein. The data contain 150,000 to 200,000 distinct CDR3 sequences, about a sixth of them singletons. Patients with uncontrolled infections, other autoimmune diseases, pregnancy or lactation were excluded.

The rearrangement links TRBV7-2 to TRBJ2-7; D perhaps matches TRBD1 (5 bases). This receptor was identified in a woman aged 45 to 65 with Graves' hyperthyroidism. Sequencing was done on a sample of blood. The CDR3 region has the DNA TGTGCCAGCAGCACCGACAGCGAAAGGGCCTACGAGCAGTACTTC. It yields the protein CASSTDSERAYEQYF.